Listed below are T cell receptor beta chains from one sample, sequenced in a study of cytomegalovirus exposure and HLA in healthy donors. Only in-frame clones appear in the TCRdb table, and some are missing; sequencing was by immunoSEQ multiplex PCR. The table includes 70,000 to 80,000 clones, 94% detected once. Sequenced material: PBMCs. These receptors were taken from a woman between 18 and 30 years old in good health and CMV-seropositive. CDR3s include the opening cysteine and the closing phenylalanine or tryptophan. Fields, in order: clone size, J gene, V gene, CDR3 protein. Clone size is not always given. Where it is, it says once, few, many or a class for expanded clones.

clone size: once; J gene: TRBJ2-2; V gene: TRBV4-3; CDR3 protein: CASSQTGTSGSTGELFF
clone size: NA; J gene: TRBJ2-2; V gene: TRBV7-2; CDR3 protein: CASSPGLAAGELFF
clone size: NA; J gene: TRBJ2-3; V gene: TRBV30; CDR3 protein: CAWMGLAGKKNTDTQYF
clone size: NA; J gene: TRBJ2-1; V gene: TRBV19; CDR3 protein: CASSIAQGGTNEQFF
clone size: NA; J gene: TRBJ2-3; V gene: TRBV6-5; CDR3 protein: CASSYSVPGQGTGQYF
clone size: NA; J gene: TRBJ2-7; V gene: TRBV5-4; CDR3 protein: CASSLAGGSYEQYF
clone size: NA; J gene: TRBJ2-7; V gene: TRBV11-2; CDR3 protein: CASSSRTSGDPREQYF
clone size: NA; J gene: TRBJ1-5; V gene: TRBV6-1; CDR3 protein: CASTPDRLGPQHF
clone size: NA; J gene: TRBJ2-2; V gene: TRBV4-3; CDR3 protein: CASSQTGTQNTGELFF
clone size: NA; J gene: TRBJ2-2; V gene: TRBV7-2; CDR3 protein: CASSGRTGAGTGELFF
clone size: NA; J gene: TRBJ1-2; V gene: TRBV6-6; CDR3 protein: CATSRWSSRDYGYTF
clone size: NA; J gene: TRBJ1-5; V gene: TRBV6-1; CDR3 protein: CASSEVGSNQPQHF
clone size: NA; J gene: TRBJ1-4; V gene: TRBV28; CDR3 protein: CASSLGPGANEKLFF
clone size: NA; J gene: TRBJ2-1; V gene: TRBV28; CDR3 protein: CASSQDRLYNEQFF
clone size: NA; J gene: TRBJ2-1; V gene: TRBV7-9; CDR3 protein: CASSQRQVEQFF
clone size: NA; J gene: TRBJ2-3; V gene: TRBV6-1; CDR3 protein: CASSDGGASTDTQYF
clone size: NA; J gene: NA; V gene: TRBV4-1; CDR3 protein: CASSLREYRTRVYEQYF
clone size: NA; J gene: TRBJ1-4; V gene: TRBV15; CDR3 protein: CATAQGSTNEKLFF
clone size: NA; J gene: TRBJ2-1; V gene: TRBV28; CDR3 protein: CASSSGLAGANYNEQFF
clone size: NA; J gene: TRBJ1-1; V gene: TRBV6-5; CDR3 protein: CASRETGARDTEAFF
clone size: NA; J gene: TRBJ1-1; V gene: TRBV6-5; CDR3 protein: CASVSSFVPGAFF
clone size: NA; J gene: TRBJ2-2; V gene: TRBV5-6; CDR3 protein: CATTTSFRLAGFTGELFF
clone size: NA; J gene: TRBJ2-3; V gene: TRBV11-2; CDR3 protein: CASSGDRGRRTDTQYF
clone size: NA; J gene: TRBJ1-3; V gene: TRBV5-1; CDR3 protein: CASSLSGGRNTIYF
clone size: NA; J gene: TRBJ1-6; V gene: TRBV6-6; CDR3 protein: CASETRRASYNSPLHF
clone size: NA; J gene: TRBJ2-3; V gene: TRBV28; CDR3 protein: CATLRLAGAGGNTQYF
clone size: NA; J gene: TRBJ2-7; V gene: TRBV28; CDR3 protein: CASKVDRVGFEQYF
clone size: NA; J gene: TRBJ2-2; V gene: TRBV5-1; CDR3 protein: CASSPVGNTGELFF
clone size: NA; J gene: TRBJ2-5; V gene: TRBV10-3; CDR3 protein: CAISDPMDRNQETQYF
clone size: NA; J gene: TRBJ2-3; V gene: TRBV4-2; CDR3 protein: CASSQDWRAGTDTQYF
clone size: NA; J gene: TRBJ1-5; V gene: TRBV28; CDR3 protein: CASSLPSDRSNSNQPQHF
clone size: once; J gene: TRBJ2-7; V gene: TRBV6-1; CDR3 protein: CASSGTGWASYEQYF
clone size: NA; J gene: TRBJ1-2; V gene: TRBV2; CDR3 protein: CASSEDRGFSYGYTF
clone size: NA; J gene: TRBJ1-2; V gene: TRBV14; CDR3 protein: CASSPPGVPIYYGYTF
clone size: NA; J gene: TRBJ2-5; V gene: TRBV11-2; CDR3 protein: CASTPQARTQRETQYF
clone size: NA; J gene: TRBJ1-1; V gene: TRBV10-3; CDR3 protein: CAISDPDRGTEAFF